This T cell receptor beta chain was observed in a study of identifying expanded T cells in peripheral blood. Overall study findings and caveats: Variance in clone template counts between approximately two-week samples significantly increased with total template count across all healthy donors.

This table comes from immunoSEQ multiplex PCR, and its TCRdb copy is limited to in-frame clones, with some not included. The top ten clones hold 5.6% of a sample with some 90,000 clones, roughly 86% of them seen once. CDR1 is MNHEY, CDR2 SMNVEV, per germline (reference sequence). The CDR3 length is 15 residues. Trimming removed 2 bases from V and 3 bases from J, with 13 bases in between. On this clone: As yet, its antigen is unknown.

Healthy donors had no documented immune events, such as infections, while sampled. The sample consisted of blood. This chain links TRBV27 with TRBJ1-1; TRBD1 might be the D (5 bases). The origin of this receptor is a person between 18 and 70 years old in good health. The CDR3 DNA reads as TGTGCCAGCAGTTTAATCCCGCGCAGGGACACTGAAGCTTTCTTT. Its translation is CASSLIPRRDTEAFF.